Presented here are 18 T cell receptor beta chains from one specimen sequenced in a study of spatial heterogeneity in lung cancer. Regarding the study as a whole: Within tumors, counts of expanded alpha and beta TCRs tracked tumor mutation counts.

Specified time point: sample taken at primary tumor resection. The antigens for these receptors are not known. TCRdb processed the 5' RACE reads anew with MiXCR; each CDR3 protein has one entry. The profile shows about 18,000 distinct CDR3 sequences, around 6.8% of them singletons. The starting material was lung tumor tissue, obtained at surgery. These receptors were taken from a male donor with early-stage non-small cell lung cancer.

This clonotype has a count of ten or more. The chain has TRBV10-3 and TRBJ1-2; 7 positions agree with TRBD1. This CDR3 contains 13 residues. The germline V gene encodes CDR1 ENHRY and CDR2 SYGVKD. The V gene end was trimmed by 6 bases and the J gene end by 6 bases; junction bases not matched to a gene: 7. This CDR3 is CAIRGDRADGYTF. CDR3 in DNA: TGTGCCATCAGAGGTGACAGGGCGGATGGCTACACCTTC.

This clonotype occurred a few times. This rearrangement joins TRBV28 to TRBJ1-2; D call uncertain. The germline V and J ends were trimmed by 2 bases and 2 bases, with 9 bases remaining between them. From germline, CDR1 is MDHEN and CDR2 SYDVKM. The CDR3 length is 14 residues. The DNA of the CDR3 is TGTGCCAGCAGTTTAACAGACCGGAACTATGGCTACACCTTC. Its protein product is CASSLTDRNYGYTF.

In this sample, this clonotype turned up a few times. The V call is TRBV12-3 or TRBV12-4, the J call TRBJ1-2; TRBD1 matches 9 bases. The length of the CDR3 is 14 residues. V shed 3 bases, J shed 7 bases, and the junction held 6 bases outside the gene matches. CDR3 sequence reads: CASSFEQGAGGYTF. The CDR3 DNA is TGTGCCAGCAGTTTTGAACAGGGGGCGGGTGGCTACACCTTC.

This clonotype appeared many times. The chain couples TRBV6-5 to TRBJ2-2; 11 nucleotides line up with TRBD2. V trimming: 6 bases; J trimming: 4 bases; junction bases outside the gene matches: 13. The length of the CDR3 is 18 residues. CDR1 MNHEY and CDR2 SVGAGI come from the germline V gene. CDR3 in amino acids: CASRLGGSGGARTGELFF. The CDR3 region has the DNA TGTGCCAGCAGACTGGGGGGTAGCGGGGGGGCCCGCACCGGGGAGCTGTTTTTT.

This clonotype was counted ten times or more. This CDR3 reads CASSPAGRETQYF. CDR3 sequence (DNA): TGTGCCAGCAGTCCAGCCGGCAGGGAGACCCAGTACTTC. The chain recombines TRBV12-3 or TRBV12-4 with TRBJ2-5; D is unclear. This CDR3 is 13 amino acids long. V lost 5 bases, J lost 5 bases, and 12 bases lay in between.

The J gene is TRBJ2-1, the V gene TRBV2, with a possible D match to TRBD1 (6 bases). The germline V gene encodes CDR1 SNHLY and CDR2 FYNNEI. This CDR3 comprises 16 residues. Between the trimmed V and J ends, which lost 4 bases and 0 bases, there was a span of 13 bases. The CDR3 coding sequence is TGTGCCAGCAGTGCACAGGGACGGAGCTCCTACAATGAGCAGTTCTTC. It is translated as CASSAQGRSSYNEQFF.

This clonotype showed up many times. J is TRBJ2-1 and V is TRBV4-3; 7 nucleotides align to TRBD2. From germline, CDR1 is LGHNA and CDR2 YSLEER. After removal of 2 bases from V and 8 bases from J, the junction contained 21 bases not matched to a gene. This CDR3 has 19 residues. This CDR3 is CASSQRLGSGRGSIYEQFF. DNA for the CDR3: TGCGCCAGCAGCCAAAGACTCGGGTCGGGGCGGGGGAGCATCTATGAGCAGTTCTTC.

This clonotype has only a few counts. The CDR3 loop reads CASSQHGTVGEQYF. In DNA, the CDR3 is TGTGCCAGCAGCCAACATGGGACAGTCGGAGAGCAGTACTTC. V is TRBV9 and J is TRBJ2-7; 7 nucleotides align to TRBD1. The V and J ends lost 4 bases and 7 bases, in that order; junction bases with no gene match: 11. In germline, CDR1 is SGDLS, CDR2 YYNGEE. The CDR3 loop spans 14 amino acids.

This clonotype was recorded at least ten times. The chain uses TRBV6-4 and TRBJ1-6; D is undetermined. The length of the CDR3 is 14 residues. Germline-derived CDR1 and CDR2 are MRHNA and SNTAGT. The germline V and J ends were trimmed by 4 bases and 7 bases, with 11 bases remaining between them. The CDR3 region is CASSANPGNSPLHF. The CDR3 DNA reads TGTGCCAGCAGTGCCAACCCGGGCAATTCACCCCTCCACTTT.

This clonotype was observed many times. V is TRBV28 and J is TRBJ1-5; D uncertain. V dropped 2 bases and J dropped 0 bases, with 5 bases sitting between them. Germline V gene lookup returns CDR1 MDHEN and CDR2 SYDVKM. The CDR3 is 14 residues long. The CDR3 coding sequence is TGTGCCAGCAGTTTACAGTATAGCAATCAGCCCCAGCATTTT. It codes for CASSLQYSNQPQHF.

This clonotype was detected ten times or more. The rearrangement uses TRBV7-9 and TRBJ1-1; 7 bases map to TRBD1. CDR3 length: 17 residues. V trimming: 4 bases; J trimming: 0 bases; junction bases outside the gene matches: 11. Germline CDR1 reads SEHNR; CDR2 reads FQNEAQ (reference sequence). The CDR3 spells CASSSDRRVSVNTEAFF. Here the CDR3 DNA reads TGTGCCAGCAGCTCGGACAGGAGGGTCTCGGTGAACACTGAAGCTTTCTTT.

This clonotype was counted ten times or more. The CDR3 loop reads CASSPAGVGEAFF. DNA of the CDR3: TGCGCCAGCAGCCCAGCAGGGGTCGGGGAAGCTTTCTTT. The gene calls are TRBV4-3 and TRBJ1-1; tentatively, D is TRBD1 (6 bases). This CDR3 region has 13 residues. CDR1 and CDR2 from the germline V gene are LGHNA and YSLEER. Trimming left V 4 bases short and J 8 bases short, with 14 bases between.

In its sample, this clonotype was seen many times. The gene calls are TRBV4-1 and TRBJ2-5, with 12 bases identical to TRBD2. Looked up from germline, CDR1 is MGHRA and CDR2 is YSYEKL. Trimming at V came to 0 bases and at J to 2 bases, leaving 7 bases not matched to a gene. The CDR3 is 18 amino acids. CDR3 sequence (DNA): TGCGCCAGCAGCCAAGATGCCGGACTAGCGGGGTTGCAAGAGACCCAGTACTTC. Its translation is CASSQDAGLAGLQETQYF.

This clonotype rates as medium-sized. The chain joins TRBV9 to TRBJ2-2; D ambiguous. The germline CDR1 and CDR2 sequences are SGDLS and YYNGEE. Trimming pared 0 bases from V and 6 bases from J, leaving 3 bases between. The CDR3 loop spans 12 amino acids. The CDR3 coding sequence is TGTGCCAGCAGCGTAGTTGCCGGGGAGCTGTTTTTT. It translates to CASSVVAGELFF. The full variable domain, rest sourced from reference TRBV9 and TRBJ2-2, is DSGVTQTPKHLITATGQRVTLRCSPRSGDLSVYWYQQSLDQGLQFLIQYYNGEERAKGNILERFSAQQFPDLHSELNLSSLELGDSALYFCASSVVAGELFFGEGSRLTVL.

The chain employs TRBV5-1 and TRBJ2-3; a possible D gene is TRBD2 (6 bases). The CDR3 has 15 residues. Germline CDR1 and CDR2: SGHRS and YFSETQ. Trimming took 1 base from V and 1 from J, leaving 10 bases between them. The CDR3, as DNA: TGCGCCAGCAGCTTGAGGTCGGGAGGCACAGATACGCAGTATTTT. It translates to CASSLRSGGTDTQYF.

The chain couples TRBV7-2 to TRBJ2-6; D ambiguous. Germline V gene data show CDR1 as SGHTA and CDR2 as FQGNSA. CDR3 length: 13 residues. Deletions cut 4 bases from V and 8 bases from J, with 9 bases between. The CDR3 coding sequence is TGTGCCAGCAGCTCACCGGTTTCCAACGTCCTGACTTTC. Protein product: CASSSPVSNVLTF.

This clonotype was seen at least ten times. This rearrangement joins TRBV4-1 to TRBJ1-1; D unresolved. Trimming removed 2 bases at V and 1 base at J, with 11 bases between. Looked up from germline, CDR1 is MGHRA and CDR2 is YSYEKL. This CDR3 spans 15 amino acids. CDR3 sequence: CASSQPILANTEAFF. As DNA, the CDR3 is TGCGCCAGCAGCCAACCGATTTTGGCGAACACTGAAGCTTTCTTT.

Ten or more counts support this clonotype. V usage is TRBV20-1 and J usage is TRBJ1-3, with D possibly matching TRBD1 (5 bases). From germline, CDR1 is DFQATT and CDR2 SNEGSKA (reference sequence). V lost 3 bases to trimming and J lost 3 bases, with 12 bases between them. The CDR3 is made up of 14 amino acids. The CDR3 loop is CSASADSFGNTIYF. The CDR3 DNA reads TGCAGTGCTAGCGCCGACAGTTTTGGAAACACCATATATTTT.